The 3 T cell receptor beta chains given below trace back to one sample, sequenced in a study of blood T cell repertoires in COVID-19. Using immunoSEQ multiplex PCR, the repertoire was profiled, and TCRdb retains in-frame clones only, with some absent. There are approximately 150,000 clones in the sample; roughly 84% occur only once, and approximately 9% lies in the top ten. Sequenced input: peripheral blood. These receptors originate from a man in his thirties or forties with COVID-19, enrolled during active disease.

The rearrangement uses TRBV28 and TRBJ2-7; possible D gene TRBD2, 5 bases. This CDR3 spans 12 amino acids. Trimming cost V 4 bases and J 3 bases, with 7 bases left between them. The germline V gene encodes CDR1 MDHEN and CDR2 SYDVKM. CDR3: CASSSGVYEQYF. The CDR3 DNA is TGTGCCAGCAGTTCCGGGGTCTACGAGCAGTACTTC.

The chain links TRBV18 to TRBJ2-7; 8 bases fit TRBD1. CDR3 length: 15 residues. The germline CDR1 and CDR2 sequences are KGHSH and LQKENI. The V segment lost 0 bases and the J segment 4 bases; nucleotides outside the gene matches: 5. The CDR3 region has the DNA TGTGCCAGCTCACCACCCGCAGGGGGCGAGTACGAGCAGTACTTC. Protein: CASSPPAGGEYEQYF.

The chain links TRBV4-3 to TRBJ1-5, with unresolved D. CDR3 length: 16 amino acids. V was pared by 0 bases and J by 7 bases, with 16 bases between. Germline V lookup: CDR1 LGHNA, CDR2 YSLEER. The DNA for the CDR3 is TGCGCCAGCAGCCAAGATTTCTGGGCCTCTGGGCAGCCCCAGCATTTT. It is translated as CASSQDFWASGQPQHF.